This T cell receptor beta chain is drawn from a study of cytomegalovirus exposure and HLA in healthy donors (dated by TCRdb to about 2017). Describing the broader study: According to a later analysis, the roughly 130 validation repertoires were produced on the same platform as the approximately 620 repertoires of the first cohort. The aim of the study was to test whether cataloging public T cell receptors could identify signatures of past pathogen exposure. A separate validation cohort of approximately 130 different subjects was used in addition to the 666-subject first cohort. High-throughput TCR immunosequencing, statistical association of individual TCRs with disease status, and machine learning were combined to predict cytomegalovirus infection status.

Donors formed part of the validation cohort, which comprised over a hundred subjects and was distinct from the first cohort of under 750 subjects. A word on this clone: Its recognized antigen is unknown. Per-base quality was not reported, and no clone a single base away is much larger than it.

The CDR3 numbers 16 residues from cysteine through phenylalanine. The kept DNA is CDR3 alone, 48 bases in frame from the first base. V loses 0 bases at its end and J loses 2 bases; junction bases beyond the gene matches: 4. CDR1 and CDR2 were assigned from the germline V gene as LGHNA and YSLEER. Library preparation was by the immunoSEQ multiplex PCR assay. The study's own analysis went as follows. To diagnose cytomegalovirus status from the catalog of TCR beta chain sequences, a statistical classification framework was built. This is the immuneACCESS table as TCRdb keeps it, with only in-frame sequences that have V and J called. A part of the clones is gone; compared with another copy, unresolved V genes explain less than half, and the rest is unexplained. For V, J and clone size, that table is used; D and trimming come from the DNA. This sample comprises approximately 150,000 clones, roughly nine tenths of them detected only once. The ten biggest clones cover roughly 3% of the sample.

The research as a whole found: Of the cluster scores, 94% were above 0 in a later analysis, which found that TCRs clustered in the first cohort also tended to co-occur in the approximately 110 validation repertoires. In both the original and validation cohorts, the classifier was reported to diagnose cytomegalovirus status with high specificity and sensitivity. In vitro tests confirmed that a few of the cytomegalovirus-associated TCR beta chains recognize cytomegalovirus antigens. It was suggested by the authors that the approach could potentially be generalized to other disease states and immunological phenotypes. Across donors, most TCR sequences were observed very rarely, whereas some public TCRs were present in many individuals. The study listed approximately 160 TCR beta chains as associated with cytomegalovirus. A later analysis lacked HLA typing for the validation cohort, so it scored co-occurrence in that cohort across all 110 or so repertoires.

Recombination joined TRBV4-3 with TRBJ1-3; a stretch of 7 junction bases matches TRBD1. The source material was PBMCs. The source of this sequence is a young woman in good health and CMV-seropositive. The DNA is as follows: TGCGCCAGCAGCCAAGATGCAGGGGGTACTGGAAACACCATATATTTT. Translated, this is CASSQDAGGTGNTIYF.